Listed here are 2 T cell receptor beta chains from one sample, sequenced in a study of blood T cell repertoires in COVID-19. Sequencing was performed with immunoSEQ multiplex PCR; in TCRdb, only in-frame clones are kept and a portion is missing. Here the sample spans about 270,000 clones, around 87% being singletons. The sequencing sample was made of peripheral blood. These receptors were collected from a woman in her fifties or sixties with acute or convalescent COVID-19.

The chain employs TRBV7-3 and TRBJ2-1, with 7 bases matching TRBD1. The length of the CDR3 is 14 residues. The germline CDR1 and CDR2 sequences are SGHTA and FQGTGA. J was trimmed by 10 bases and V by 0 bases; bases with no gene match: 6. CDR3 coding DNA: TGTGCCAGCAGCTTAACGACAGGGTCGGGGGAGCAGTTCTTC. It translates to CASSLTTGSGEQFF.

This clone has more than one count but fewer than ten. The rearrangement uses TRBV6-2 or TRBV6-3 and TRBJ2-7; D unclear. V was clipped by 6 bases and J by 1 base, with 31 bases between them. The CDR3 contains 20 residues. Germline CDR1 is MNHEY and CDR2 is SVGEGT. The CDR3 nucleotides read TGTGCCAGCAGCTTACGCCCCCTATCTGGGCGCCGCCGATTTTCCTACGAGCAGTACTTC. This translates into CASSLRPLSGRRRFSYEQYF.